This T cell receptor beta chain was retrieved from a study of T-cell memory formation after mild COVID-19. Barcoded TCR alpha and TCR beta cDNA libraries with UMIs came from 5'RACE using constant-segment primers. Using its own MiXCR run on the 5' RACE reads, TCRdb lists one record per CDR3 protein. Counted here are over 300,000 distinct CDR3 sequences, under 25% occurring once; the ten biggest clones make up under 25%. Overall study results and limits: Clones that contracted from day 15 to 85 had balanced CD4/CD8; later expanders were CD4+ biased.

Germline V gene lookup returns CDR1 SGHAT and CDR2 FQNNGV. CDR3 size: 15 residues. The V end lost 4 bases, the J end lost 4 bases, and 16 bases lay between the germline ends. Worth noting for this clonotype: Its antigen remains unknown.

This chain joins TRBV11-2 and TRBJ2-5, with D possibly being TRBD1 or TRBD2 (6 bases each). This receptor was obtained from a man younger than 30 who had mild COVID-19 (a few samples of this study predate the infection). Cell type and time point are not known. Sequenced material: PBMCs or a T cell subset sorted from them (not recorded which). Here the CDR3 DNA reads TGTGCCAGCAGCTCCCGGACAGCCGGGGGAGAGACCCAGTACTTC. This gives the protein CASSSRTAGGETQYF.